The TCR beta chain described here comes from a study of vaccination and CD4 T cells after COVID-19. Note on this clonotype: Its matching antigen is unknown.

As for treatment: roughly 10-day PBMC culture with coronavirus spike peptide pools or control peptides (ViraFEST assay). Sequencing of the DNA from cultured CD4+ T cells was carried out with the Oncomine TCR Beta short-read assay. MiXCR was run by TCRdb on the PCR reads, yielding one entry per CDR3 protein. The data hold approximately 16,000 distinct CDR3 sequences, with less than 40% observed a single time. This CDR3 has 16 amino acids. Trimming removed 4 bases at V and 2 bases at J, with 18 bases between. The sequenced sample was CD4+ T cells from blood, cultured in vitro, obtained before SARS-CoV-2 vaccination. This receptor was obtained from a human donor who received a COVID-19 vaccine. The chain carries TRBV12-3 or TRBV12-4 and TRBJ2-7; TRBD1 might be the D (5 bases). The DNA of the CDR3 is TGTGCCAGCAGTTCATTACAGGTAAATAGGGCCTACGAGCAGTACTTC. Translating gives CASSSLQVNRAYEQYF.